This passage covers 8 T cell receptor beta chains from one sample sequenced in a study of blood T cell repertoires in COVID-19. TCRdb's table, derived via immunoSEQ multiplex PCR, lists solely in-frame clones and lacks some. The repertoire holds 85,000 to 100,000 clones, with approximately 84% as singletons. Sequenced sample: peripheral blood. Receptor source: a woman aged 60 to 75 with acute or convalescent COVID-19.

The sample holds a few counts of this clone. The chain is built from TRBV3-1 (or the pseudogene TRBV3-2) and TRBJ1-1, with TRBD1 identical over 7 bases. CDR3 length equals 13 residues. With V trimmed by 5 bases and J by 4 bases, 4 bases remained unmatched. The germline CDR1 and CDR2 sequences are LGHDT and YNNKEL (reference sequence). DNA for the CDR3: TGTGCCAGCAGCTCTACAGGGGCCACTGAAGCTTTCTTT. It is translated as CASSSTGATEAFF.

The V and J genes are TRBV7-9 and TRBJ2-2, with a weak D call TRBD2 (7 bases). Germline V gene sequence: CDR1 SEHNR, CDR2 FQNEAQ (reference sequence). V was clipped by 6 bases and J by 1 base, with 18 bases between them. This CDR3 has 17 residues. CDR3 region: CASSLGGGALNTGELFF. The CDR3 DNA follows: TGTGCCAGCAGTCTCGGAGGGGGGGCCTTGAACACCGGGGAGCTGTTTTTT.

J is TRBJ1-2 and V is TRBV29-1, with TRBD1 matching over 8 bases. The germline gives CDR1 SQVTM, CDR2 ANQGSEA. The CDR3 sequence is 12 residues long. V lost 4 bases to trimming and J lost 6 bases; unmatched junction nucleotides: 4. CDR3 in amino acids: CSVAQGANGYTF. The CDR3 DNA reads TGCAGCGTTGCGCAGGGGGCGAATGGCTACACCTTC.

A few counts support this clone. J is TRBJ1-1 and V is TRBV2, with 9 bases fitting TRBD1. The CDR3 has 13 residues. In germline, CDR1 is SNHLY, CDR2 FYNNEI. Trimming at V came to 6 bases and at J to 6 bases, leaving 5 bases not matched to a gene. CDR3: CASRDRGGAEAFF. The DNA for the CDR3 is TGTGCCAGCAGGGACAGGGGAGGCGCTGAAGCTTTCTTT. Full variable domain (rest looked up from reference TRBV2 and TRBJ1-1): EPEVTQTPSHQVTQMGQEVILRCVPISNHLYFYWYRQILGQKVEFLVSFYNNEISEKSEIFDDQFSVERPDGSNFTLKIRSTKLEDSAMYFCASRDRGGAEAFFGQGTRLTVV.

The rearrangement links TRBV7-2 to TRBJ1-6, with 7 positions matching TRBD1. V lost 2 bases and J lost 5; bases outside the gene matches: 6. The CDR3 totals 16 residues. Germline CDR1 reads SGHTA; CDR2 reads FQGNSA. The CDR3 DNA sequence: TGTGCCAGCAGCTTAAAGGGGGCGATCAATAATTCACCCCTCCACTTT. It codes for CASSLKGAINNSPLHF.

V is TRBV28 and J is TRBJ1-2, with D possibly matching TRBD1 (5 bases). The germline CDR1 and CDR2 sequences are MDHEN and SYDVKM. This CDR3 comprises 11 residues. Trimming cost V 4 bases and J 6 bases, with 6 bases left between them. CDR3 DNA sequence: TGTGCCAGCAGTTCAGGGAATGGCTACACCTTC. Its translation: CASSSGNGYTF.

The V and J genes are TRBV6-5 and TRBJ1-2, with TRBD1 identical over 7 bases. There are 14 residues in the CDR3. Germline CDR1 MNHEY, CDR2 SVGAGI. V dropped 2 bases and J dropped 5; count of bases not matched to a gene: 5. The CDR3 region has the DNA TGTGCCAGCAGTTACCGGACAGGAATATATGGCTACACCTTC. Protein: CASSYRTGIYGYTF.

V usage is TRBV18 and J usage is TRBJ1-5; 9 positions match TRBD1. Germline V gene sequence: CDR1 KGHSH, CDR2 LQKENI. The CDR3 is made up of 15 amino acids. Trimming took 6 bases from V and 7 from J; bases not matched to a gene: 10. CDR3 sequence reads: CASSRQGDSGQPQHF. CDR3 coding DNA: TGTGCCAGCTCTCGACAGGGGGACTCGGGCCAGCCCCAGCATTTT.